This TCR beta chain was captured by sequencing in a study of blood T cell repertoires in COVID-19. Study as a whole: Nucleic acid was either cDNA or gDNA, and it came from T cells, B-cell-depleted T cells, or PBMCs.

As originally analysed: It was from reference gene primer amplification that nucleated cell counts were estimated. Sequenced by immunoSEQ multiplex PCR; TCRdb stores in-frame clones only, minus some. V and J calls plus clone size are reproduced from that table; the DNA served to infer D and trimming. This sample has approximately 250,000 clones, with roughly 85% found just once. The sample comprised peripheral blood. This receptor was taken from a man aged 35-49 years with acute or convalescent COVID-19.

The CDR3 sequence is CASSFRQPDFYGYTF. The CDR3 coding sequence is TGTGCCAGCAGCTTTCGACAGCCAGATTTCTATGGCTACACCTTC. The chain uses TRBV7-9 and TRBJ1-2, with TRBD1 as a possible D gene (5 bases). Trimming shortened V by 3 bases and J by 4 bases, and 15 bases separated the two germline ends. The CDR3 sequence is 15 residues long. Germline V gene data show CDR1 as SEHNR and CDR2 as FQNEAQ (reference sequence).